The clone carrying this TCR beta chain was found a few times. Its target is unknown. V was clipped by 3 bases and J by 6 bases, with 17 bases between them. This CDR3 contains 15 residues. Germline V CDR1 and CDR2: SGHTS, YDEGEE. This record comes from a study of T cell repertoires in ileal Crohn's disease. About the research overall: All patients had surgery for stricturing (about 60%) or penetrating (39%) disease. Study results and caveats: Endoscopic recurrence occurred in every patient whose clonality exceeded 26.8%.

Sequenced by immunoSEQ multiplex PCR; TCRdb stores in-frame clones only, minus some. This sample has several thousand clones, with around 80% found just once. This clonotype was obtained from an adult with Crohn's disease. The chain couples TRBV5-8 to TRBJ2-3; D perhaps matches TRBD2 (6 bases). Sequencing was carried out using ileal tissue. The chain's CDR3 is CASSWGVFSTDTQYF. The CDR3 nucleotides are TGTGCCAGCAGCTGGGGGGTGTTCTCAACCGATACGCAGTATTTT.